The present TCR beta chain was sequenced within a study of OX40 agonist ivuxolimab in advanced cancers. Assay: immunoSEQ multiplex PCR; the TCRdb copy retains only in-frame clones and omits some. The repertoire has roughly 15,000 clones, roughly 87% of them found once; the top ten carry approximately 61%. The sample here was CD4+ or CD8+ T cells sorted from blood, taken in a trial of the OX40 agonist ivuxolimab. The sequence was collected from an adult with an advanced solid tumor such as melanoma, head and neck, liver or kidney cancer.

The CDR3 loop reads CASSFAGQTQYF. The CDR3 coding sequence is TGTGCCAGCAGCTTTGCGGGGCAGACCCAGTACTTC. This chain links TRBV5-6 with TRBJ2-5; the D gene is possibly TRBD2 (6 bases). The CDR3 contains 12 residues. The germline V gene has CDR1 SGHDT and CDR2 YYEEEE. V was cut by 2 bases and J by 6 bases, with 8 bases left in between. The full variable domain, with the rest looked up from reference TRBV5-6 and TRBJ2-5, is DAGVTQSPTHLIKTRGQQVTLRCSPKSGHDTVSWYQQALGQGPQFIFQYYEEEERQRGNFPDRFSGHQFPNYSSELNVNALLLGDSALYLCASSFAGQTQYFGPGTRLLVL.